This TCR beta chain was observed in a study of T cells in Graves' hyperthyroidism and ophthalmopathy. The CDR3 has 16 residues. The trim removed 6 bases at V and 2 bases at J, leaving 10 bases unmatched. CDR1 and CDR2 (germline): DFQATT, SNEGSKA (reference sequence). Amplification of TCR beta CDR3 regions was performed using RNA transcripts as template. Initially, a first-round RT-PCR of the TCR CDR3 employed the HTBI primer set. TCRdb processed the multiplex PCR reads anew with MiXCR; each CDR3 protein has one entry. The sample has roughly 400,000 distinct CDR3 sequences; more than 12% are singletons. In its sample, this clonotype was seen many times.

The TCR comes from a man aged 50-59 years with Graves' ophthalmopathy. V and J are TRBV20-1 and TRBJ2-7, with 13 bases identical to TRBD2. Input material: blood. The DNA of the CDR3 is TGCAGTGCCACAGACCAACTAGCGGGAGGGCCCTACGAGCAGTACTTC. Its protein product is CSATDQLAGGPYEQYF.